These 27 T cell receptor beta chains were sequenced from one sample in a study of T cells in tumors after PD-1 blockade. The method was immunoSEQ multiplex PCR; TCRdb's version includes in-frame clones alone and lacks a portion of them. Of about 20,000 clones in the sample, roughly 78% were seen once. The source material was PBMCs, sampled before anti-PD-1 treatment. The receptors come from a human donor with basal cell carcinoma.

This chain links TRBV7-2 with TRBJ2-5, with D possibly matching TRBD2 (5 bases). Germline lookup yields CDR1 SGHTA and CDR2 FQGNSA. This CDR3 contains 15 residues. V was pared by 5 bases and J by 2 bases, with 15 bases between. The CDR3 sequence: CASSPSLRSQETQYF. DNA for the CDR3: TGTGCCAGCAGCCCTAGCCTCCGGAGTCAAGAGACCCAGTACTTC.

J is TRBJ2-5 and V is TRBV7-6, with TRBD1 matching 7 bases. The CDR3 totals 15 residues. With V trimmed by 7 bases and J by 1 base, 9 bases remained unmatched. The germline gives CDR1 SGHVS, CDR2 FNYEAQ. For the CDR3, the DNA is TGTGCCAGCACCCTGTTGACAGGGTCCCAAGAGACCCAGTACTTC. This encodes CASTLLTGSQETQYF.

This chain joins TRBV30 and TRBJ2-3; no clear D. The CDR3 length is 12 residues. From germline, CDR1 is GTSNPN and CDR2 SVGIG (reference sequence). V was clipped by 3 bases and J by 3 bases, with 7 bases between them. DNA of the CDR3: TGTGCCTGGAGCAGGATGACAGATACGCAGTATTTT. Translation gives CAWSRMTDTQYF.

With regard to this clone: An end of the junction differs from the germline gene, which may be a read error. In the same sample, other DNA sequences code for this CDR3. This chain links TRBV18 with TRBJ2-3; TRBD2 is a possible D gene (5 bases). The CDR3 consists of 15 residues. From germline, CDR1 is KGHSH and CDR2 LQKENI. The CDR3 loop is CASSPPATSGDTQYF. CDR3 in DNA: TGTGCCAGTTCACCACCCGCCACGAGCGGAGATACGCAGTATTTT.

This clone was found a few times. This rearrangement joins TRBV7-9 to TRBJ1-2, with TRBD1 matching 9 bases. The CDR3 runs 15 residues. V was pared by 4 bases and J by 7 bases, with 10 bases of the junction left unmatched. Germline V lookup: CDR1 SEHNR, CDR2 FQNEAQ (reference sequence). The CDR3 here is CASSSRDRVASGYTF. DNA of the CDR3: TGTGCCAGCAGCTCCCGGGACAGGGTCGCCTCTGGCTACACCTTC.

This clone showed up just once. The chain links TRBV2 to TRBJ2-4, with TRBD2 as a possible D gene (6 bases). Per germline, CDR1 SNHLY and CDR2 FYNNEI. The CDR3 is 13 amino acids. The V and J ends lost 7 bases and 8 bases respectively, with 15 bases between them. This chain's CDR3 is CASNPVWGDIQYF. The DNA for the CDR3 is TGTGCCAGCAACCCGGTCTGGGGGGACATTCAGTACTTC. Together with reference TRBV2 and TRBJ2-4, the CDR3 gives the full variable domain: EPEVTQTPSHQVTQMGQEVILRCVPISNHLYFYWYRQILGQKVEFLVSFYNNEISEKSEIFDDQFSVERPDGSNFTLKIRSTKLEDSAMYFCASNPVWGDIQYFGAGTRLSVL.

There are a few counts of this clone. The junction and the germline gene differ at one end; a read error may be behind it. This specimen includes other DNA sequences encoding the same CDR3. The rearrangement links TRBV2 to TRBJ2-1; the D gene is possibly TRBD2 (5 bases). From germline, CDR1 is SNHLY and CDR2 FYNNEI. This CDR3 contains 19 residues. The CDR3 bases are TGTGCCCGCAGTTATGGGTGGGCGCGGGTGGGGAGCTCCTACAATGAGCAGTTCTTC. Translation: CARSYGWARVGSSYNEQFF.

This clone turned up a few times. One junction end does not reproduce the germline sequence, and a read error may be involved. Other nucleotide sequences in the sample specify the same CDR3. The genes are TRBV2 and TRBJ2-1; possible D gene TRBD2, 7 bases. The germline V gene has CDR1 SNHLY and CDR2 FYNNEI. CDR3 length: 19 residues. The CDR3 region is CPSCEGGAGAGSSYNEQFF. Written as DNA, the CDR3 is TGTCCCAGCTGTGAGGGGGGGGCGGGGGCGGGGAGCTCCTACAATGAGCAGTTCTTC.

V is TRBV10-3 and J is TRBJ2-5; D possibly corresponds to TRBD1 (6 bases). The germline gives CDR1 ENHRY, CDR2 SYGVKD. V shed 0 bases and J shed 3 bases, with 11 bases lying between them. The CDR3 length is 15 residues. CDR3 nucleotide sequence: TGTGCCATCAGTGAGTCTTTAGACAGGAAAGAGACCCAGTACTTC. Protein: CAISESLDRKETQYF.

The chain has TRBV3-1 (or the pseudogene TRBV3-2) and TRBJ2-2; weak D call: TRBD1 (6 bases). Looked up from germline, CDR1 is LGHDT and CDR2 is YNNKEL (reference sequence). V lost 4 bases to trimming and J lost 4 bases, with 7 bases between them. The CDR3 spans 13 residues. In nucleotides, the CDR3 is TGTGCCAGCAGCCCACAGGGCACCGGGGAGCTGTTTTTT. The encoded protein is CASSPQGTGELFF.

The chain carries TRBV24-1 and TRBJ2-1; D is unresolved. The CDR3 is 13 amino acids. Germline CDR1 is KGHDR and CDR2 is SFDVKD. V gave up 2 bases and J gave up 6 bases, with 7 bases separating them. DNA for the CDR3: TGTGCCACCAGTGATTGGACGGGCAATGAGCAGTTCTTC. Protein: CATSDWTGNEQFF.

This rearrangement joins TRBV10-3 to TRBJ2-2; 7 positions match TRBD1. The CDR3 has 17 residues. Germline V gives CDR1 ENHRY, CDR2 SYGVKD. V was clipped by 3 bases and J by 2 bases; unmatched bases: 9. The CDR3 bases are TGTGCCATCAGTGAATCGCCAGGGGGTGCCAACACCGGGGAGCTGTTTTTT. Protein product: CAISESPGGANTGELFF.

This sequence joins TRBV5-1 and TRBJ2-2; D may be TRBD2 (6 bases). The CDR3 is 16 residues long. V shed 0 bases and J shed 7 bases, with 16 bases lying between them. Germline lookup yields CDR1 SGHRS and CDR2 YFSETQ. This CDR3 is CASSLGTGVGVGELFF. DNA of the CDR3: TGCGCCAGCAGCTTGGGGACGGGAGTGGGCGTCGGGGAGCTGTTTTTT.

With regard to this clone: Other DNA sequences in this sample translate to the same CDR3. V and J are TRBV2 and TRBJ2-1, with 9 nucleotides matching TRBD2. The CDR3 consists of 19 residues. CDR1 is SNHLY, CDR2 FYNNEI, per germline. The CDR3, as DNA: TGTCCCCGCTGTGACGGGTGGGCGCGGGAGGGGAGCTCCTACAATGAGCAGTTCTTC. This gives the protein CPRCDGWAREGSSYNEQFF.

V and J are TRBV5-1 and TRBJ2-5; 8 bases line up with TRBD2. The germline CDR1 and CDR2 sequences are SGHRS and YFSETQ. The V and J ends lost 4 bases and 5 bases, in that order; junction bases with no gene match: 4. The CDR3 has 13 amino acids. The CDR3 spells CASSEAGGETQYF. Written as DNA, the CDR3 is TGCGCCAGCAGCGAGGCGGGAGGCGAGACCCAGTACTTC.

By sample share, this clone is medium-sized (0.01 to 0.1%). The genes are TRBV7-9 and TRBJ2-5, with D possibly matching TRBD2 (6 bases). This CDR3 is built from 15 residues. Trimming removed 2 bases at V and 2 bases at J, with 12 bases between. Germline assignment: CDR1 SEHNR and CDR2 FQNEAQ (reference sequence). This chain's CDR3 is CASSLYVGGQETQYF. CDR3 nucleotide sequence: TGTGCCAGCAGCTTATATGTGGGGGGACAAGAGACCCAGTACTTC. Drawing the rest from reference TRBV7-9 and TRBJ2-5, the complete variable domain is DTGVSQNPRHKITKRGQNVTFRCDPISEHNRLYWYRQTLGQGPEFLTYFQNEAQLEKSRLLSDRFSAERPKGSFSTLEIQRTEQGDSAMYLCASSLYVGGQETQYFGPGTRLLVL.

The chain is built from TRBV10-3 and TRBJ2-5; 11 bases match TRBD2. The CDR3 is made up of 18 amino acids. V shed 0 bases, J shed 1 base, and the junction held 7 bases outside the gene matches. CDR1 and CDR2 from the germline V gene are ENHRY and SYGVKD. CDR3 in DNA: TGTGCCATCAGTGAGTCGGGGACTAGCGGTAACTTCCAAGAGACCCAGTACTTC. Amino acids: CAISESGTSGNFQETQYF.

The CDR3 loop is CASSYGSSGYTF. The CDR3 coding sequence is TGTGCCAGCAGTTACGGGAGCAGCGGCTACACCTTC. The J gene is TRBJ1-2, the V gene TRBV12-3 or TRBV12-4; D remains ambiguous. The V and J ends lost 4 bases and 8 bases respectively, with 11 bases between them. This CDR3 contains 12 residues.

This chain links TRBV4-2 with TRBJ2-5; D is unclear. V was cut by 4 bases and J by 5 bases, with 17 bases left in between. The CDR3 totals 15 residues. The germline CDR1 and CDR2 sequences are LGHNA and YNFKEQ. Written as DNA, the CDR3 is TGTGCCAGCAGCCCCGCCCTAAGTTCGTGGGAGACCCAGTACTTC. It yields the protein CASSPALSSWETQYF.

This chain uses TRBV6-5 with TRBJ2-2; D possibly corresponds to TRBD2 (5 bases). The CDR3 loop spans 13 amino acids. The ends were cut back, 7 bases at V and 4 bases at J, with 10 bases in the middle. Germline V gives CDR1 MNHEY, CDR2 SVGAGI. The CDR3 spells CASTLEATGELFF. In DNA form, the CDR3 reads TGTGCCAGCACCTTGGAGGCCACCGGGGAGCTGTTTTTT.

The chain is built from TRBV5-4 and TRBJ2-7, with 13 bases matching TRBD2. Germline lookup yields CDR1 SGHNT and CDR2 YYREEE (reference sequence). After removal of 0 bases from V and 5 bases from J, the junction contained 8 bases not matched to a gene. This CDR3 has 17 amino acids. CDR3 residues: CASSLGRAGLAGNEQYF. In nucleotides, the CDR3 is TGTGCCAGCAGCTTGGGTAGGGCGGGACTAGCGGGAAACGAGCAGTACTTC.

The chain recombines TRBV6-5 with TRBJ2-7; D is perhaps TRBD1 (5 bases). This CDR3 comprises 13 residues. V was pared by 8 bases and J by 3 bases, with 14 bases between. Germline CDR1 reads MNHEY; CDR2 reads SVGAGI. CDR3 sequence reads: CASFSAGHYEQYF. CDR3 nucleotides: TGTGCCAGCTTCTCGGCAGGGCACTACGAGCAGTACTTC.

V gene TRBV5-1 combines with J gene TRBJ1-1, with D possibly matching TRBD1 (6 bases). The CDR3 runs 16 residues. Germline CDR1 SGHRS, CDR2 YFSETQ. V was trimmed by 4 bases and J by 4 bases, leaving 20 bases between them. The CDR3 sequence: CASSNRGGWESTEAFF. In DNA, the CDR3 is TGCGCCAGCAGCAACCGAGGGGGGTGGGAGAGCACTGAAGCTTTCTTT.

This clone was seen more than once but under ten times. The chain uses TRBV12-3 or TRBV12-4 and TRBJ1-1; D unresolved. V was trimmed by 1 base and J by 5 bases, leaving 2 bases between them. The CDR3 loop spans 11 amino acids. CDR3 amino acids: CASSLGTEAFF. The CDR3 DNA reads as TGTGCCAGCAGTTTAGGAACTGAAGCTTTCTTT.

This clone came up once. A junction boundary mismatches the germline segment, possibly from a read error. This sequence joins TRBV2 and TRBJ2-1; TRBD1 might be the D (6 bases). This CDR3 is 19 amino acids long. The germline V gene encodes CDR1 SNHLY and CDR2 FYNNEI. DNA for the CDR3: TGTCCCAGCTGTTATGGGTGGGGGCGGGTGGGGAGCTCCTACAATGAGCAGTTCTTC. It codes for CPSCYGWGRVGSSYNEQFF.

The sample holds one count of this clone. V is TRBV5-4 and J is TRBJ2-1; D uncertain. In germline, CDR1 is SGHNT, CDR2 YYREEE (reference sequence). This CDR3 has 16 residues. V was pared by 3 bases and J by 0 bases, with 13 bases between. The chain's CDR3 is CASSSERRYSYNEQFF. The CDR3 DNA sequence: TGTGCCAGCAGCTCGGAACGGAGATACTCCTACAATGAGCAGTTCTTC.

This clone was recorded once. This sequence joins TRBV5-6 and TRBJ1-5; TRBD1 aligns across 7 bases. V shed 8 bases and J 0 bases; nucleotides not matched to a gene: 14. CDR1 and CDR2 (germline): SGHDT, YYEEEE. The CDR3 contains 17 residues. This CDR3 is CASPTGQMNISNQPQHF. The CDR3 DNA follows: TGTGCCAGTCCTACGGGACAGATGAATATTAGCAATCAGCCCCAGCATTTT.